The rows below give T cell receptor beta chains drawn from one sample of a study of T cell changes during pregnancy in multiple sclerosis. The repertoire was sequenced with immunoSEQ multiplex PCR; TCRdb's copy has only in-frame clones and lacks some. This table holds about 74,000 clones, 80% to 90% found once. The source was peripheral blood, collected before pregnancy. The source is a female donor with multiple sclerosis, enrolled in a pregnancy study. Both conserved end residues are part of each CDR3. Fields, in order: CDR3 length, J gene, D gene, V gene, clone size, CDR3 DNA, CDR3 protein. A D gene is named only where the DNA matches it firmly. Clone size is stated in some rows and not others, as once, few, many or a class when expanded.

len: 16; j_gene: TRBJ1-1; d_gene: -; v_gene: TRBV2; abundance: -; CDR3nt: TGTGCCAGCAGTGTAACCCCAGGAGGGGCAAACACTGAAGCTTTCTTT; CDR3aa: CASSVTPGGANTEAFF
len: 15; j_gene: TRBJ2-7; d_gene: -; v_gene: TRBV18; abundance: -; CDR3nt: TGTGCCAGCTCGCCCAGACAGTGGAGCTCCTACGAGCAGTACTTC; CDR3aa: CASSPRQWSSYEQYF
len: 14; j_gene: TRBJ2-5; d_gene: -; v_gene: TRBV18; abundance: -; CDR3nt: TGTGCCAGCTCACCCCCGACAGGGAGGGAGACCCAGTACTTC; CDR3aa: CASSPPTGRETQYF
len: 14; j_gene: TRBJ2-2; d_gene: -; v_gene: TRBV5-1; abundance: -; CDR3nt: TGCGCCAGCAGCCCTGACCCGACTTCCGGGGAGCTGTTTTTT; CDR3aa: CASSPDPTSGELFF
len: 14; j_gene: TRBJ2-5; d_gene: -; v_gene: TRBV4-3; abundance: once; CDR3nt: TGCGCCAGCAGCCAAGATGGAGGGTCAGAGACCCAGTACTTC; CDR3aa: CASSQDGGSETQYF
len: 16; j_gene: TRBJ1-2; d_gene: -; v_gene: TRBV7-2; abundance: -; CDR3nt: TGTGCCAGCAGCTCATGGGTCAACACCAACGGAGGAGGCTACACCTTC; CDR3aa: CASSSWVNTNGGGYTF
len: 16; j_gene: TRBJ2-3; d_gene: TRBD2; v_gene: TRBV7-8; abundance: once; CDR3nt: TGTGCCAGCAGCTGGACGGGACTAGCGGACACAGATACGCAGTATTTT; CDR3aa: CASSWTGLADTDTQYF
len: 14; j_gene: TRBJ2-7; d_gene: TRBD1; v_gene: TRBV30; abundance: -; CDR3nt: TGTGCCGGCCTAGACAGGGAAAAGTCCTACGAGCAGTACTTC; CDR3aa: CAGLDREKSYEQYF
len: 15; j_gene: TRBJ1-1; d_gene: TRBD1; v_gene: TRBV7-9; abundance: -; CDR3nt: TGTGCCAGCAGCTCCTCGACAGGGATGAACACTGAAGCTTTCTTT; CDR3aa: CASSSSTGMNTEAFF
len: 16; j_gene: TRBJ1-5; d_gene: -; v_gene: TRBV5-6; abundance: -; CDR3nt: TGTGCCAGCAGCTTAGGGAGCGAGGGTGCTTATCAGCCCCAGCATTTT; CDR3aa: CASSLGSEGAYQPQHF
len: 15; j_gene: TRBJ2-7; d_gene: TRBD1; v_gene: TRBV5-1; abundance: -; CDR3nt: TGCGCCAGCAGTTCACCGGGACAGGGGAAATACGAGCAGTACTTC; CDR3aa: CASSSPGQGKYEQYF
len: 16; j_gene: TRBJ2-2; d_gene: TRBD2; v_gene: TRBV7-2; abundance: once; CDR3nt: TGTGCCAGCAGCTCCCCCGGGACTAGAAGACGGGAGGAGCTGTTTTTT; CDR3aa: CASSSPGTRRREELFF
len: 17; j_gene: TRBJ2-7; d_gene: TRBD2; v_gene: TRBV18; abundance: once; CDR3nt: TGTGCCAGCTCACCTGCGGGACTAGCGGGAGGGCCCTACGAGCAGTACTTC; CDR3aa: CASSPAGLAGGPYEQYF
len: 12; j_gene: TRBJ1-1; d_gene: -; v_gene: TRBV10-2; abundance: -; CDR3nt: TGCGCCAGCACTGGGGGCCCCACTGAAGCTTTCTTT; CDR3aa: CASTGGPTEAFF
len: 12; j_gene: TRBJ1-2; d_gene: -; v_gene: TRBV15; abundance: -; CDR3nt: TGTGCCACCAGCAGAGAATCTTATGGCTACACCTTC; CDR3aa: CATSRESYGYTF
len: 13; j_gene: TRBJ1-1; d_gene: -; v_gene: TRBV19; abundance: -; CDR3nt: TGTGCCAGTAGTGAGGGCCTGAACACTGAAGCTTTCTTT; CDR3aa: CASSEGLNTEAFF
len: 15; j_gene: TRBJ2-5; d_gene: -; v_gene: TRBV21-1; abundance: -; CDR3nt: TGTGCCAGCAGCCCCCATTGGGGGGTAGGGGAGACCCAGTACTTC; CDR3aa: CASSPHWGVGETQYF
len: 11; j_gene: TRBJ2-1; d_gene: -; v_gene: TRBV9; abundance: -; CDR3nt: TGTGCCAGCAGCTTAAGAGATGAGCAGTTCTTC; CDR3aa: CASSLRDEQFF
len: 14; j_gene: TRBJ1-2; d_gene: -; v_gene: TRBV7-9; abundance: -; CDR3nt: TGTGCCAGCAGCCCGGACAGTTCCAACTATGGCTACACCTTC; CDR3aa: CASSPDSSNYGYTF
len: 13; j_gene: TRBJ1-1; d_gene: TRBD1; v_gene: TRBV30; abundance: few; CDR3nt: TGTGCCTGGAGTGTACCGGGACAGGATAAAGCTTTCTTT; CDR3aa: CAWSVPGQDKAFF
len: 15; j_gene: TRBJ1-3; d_gene: -; v_gene: TRBV12-5; abundance: -; CDR3nt: TGTGCTAGTGGTTTGGTACTGGGCTTTGGAAACACCATATATTTT; CDR3aa: CASGLVLGFGNTIYF
len: 14; j_gene: TRBJ2-7; d_gene: TRBD2; v_gene: TRBV2; abundance: -; CDR3nt: TGTGCCAGCAGTGAAGCGCCGGGGGGGGACGAGCAGTACTTC; CDR3aa: CASSEAPGGDEQYF
len: 15; j_gene: TRBJ2-1; d_gene: TRBD1; v_gene: TRBV27; abundance: -; CDR3nt: TGTGCCAGCATTCGGACAGGGGGGCTCTACAATGAGCAGTTCTTC; CDR3aa: CASIRTGGLYNEQFF
len: 17; j_gene: TRBJ2-2; d_gene: -; v_gene: TRBV10-1; abundance: -; CDR3nt: TGCGCCAGCAGTGAGTCCGAGGACACAAAGGACACCGGGGAGCTGTTTTTT; CDR3aa: CASSESEDTKDTGELFF
len: 13; j_gene: TRBJ1-2; d_gene: -; v_gene: TRBV29-1; abundance: -; CDR3nt: TGCAGCGTTGGAGTCCCCAGGGCGGATGGCTACACCTTC; CDR3aa: CSVGVPRADGYTF
len: 13; j_gene: TRBJ2-1; d_gene: TRBD2; v_gene: TRBV19; abundance: once; CDR3nt: TGTGCCAGTGGGACTAGCTGGAGAAATGAGCAGTTCTTC; CDR3aa: CASGTSWRNEQFF
len: 14; j_gene: TRBJ2-2; d_gene: -; v_gene: TRBV6-4; abundance: -; CDR3nt: TGTGCCAGCAAATGGGAGATGAACACCGGGGAGCTGTTTTTT; CDR3aa: CASKWEMNTGELFF
len: 19; j_gene: TRBJ2-1; d_gene: TRBD2; v_gene: TRBV10-3; abundance: -; CDR3nt: TGTGCCATCAGTCCATGGGGAGCGGGACTTCTCTCCTCCTACAATGAGCAGTTCTTC; CDR3aa: CAISPWGAGLLSSYNEQFF
len: 15; j_gene: TRBJ2-1; d_gene: -; v_gene: TRBV4-3; abundance: -; CDR3nt: TGCGCCAGCAGCCAAGAGGCTGACAGTTACAATGAGCAGTTCTTC; CDR3aa: CASSQEADSYNEQFF
len: 10; j_gene: TRBJ1-1; d_gene: -; v_gene: TRBV20-1; abundance: few; CDR3nt: TGCAGTGCTAGAGACGGTGAAGCTTTCTTT; CDR3aa: CSARDGEAFF
len: 13; j_gene: TRBJ2-7; d_gene: -; v_gene: TRBV7-2; abundance: -; CDR3nt: TGTGCCAGCAGACTGTCCGGAGTCTACGAGCAGTACTTC; CDR3aa: CASRLSGVYEQYF
len: 17; j_gene: TRBJ2-7; d_gene: TRBD2; v_gene: TRBV2; abundance: -; CDR3nt: TGTGCCAGCAGTAACTCTGGCGGGGGGAGTGGGGCCTACGAGCAGTACTTC; CDR3aa: CASSNSGGGSGAYEQYF
len: 15; j_gene: TRBJ1-1; d_gene: TRBD1; v_gene: TRBV11-3; abundance: -; CDR3nt: TGTGCCAGCAGCTTAGTAAGGGACAGGAACACTGAAGCTTTCTTT; CDR3aa: CASSLVRDRNTEAFF
len: 14; j_gene: TRBJ1-1; d_gene: -; v_gene: TRBV2; abundance: -; CDR3nt: TGTGCCAGCAGTGGATTGAACAGGAACACTGAAGCTTTCTTT; CDR3aa: CASSGLNRNTEAFF
len: 16; j_gene: TRBJ1-1; d_gene: TRBD1; v_gene: TRBV5-1; abundance: once; CDR3nt: TGCGCCAGCAGCGAGGCCTACAGGGGGCAGAACACTGAAGCTTTCTTT; CDR3aa: CASSEAYRGQNTEAFF
len: 11; j_gene: TRBJ2-5; d_gene: -; v_gene: TRBV21-1; abundance: -; CDR3nt: TGTGCCAGCAGCACTAAAGAGACCCAGTACTTC; CDR3aa: CASSTKETQYF
len: 16; j_gene: TRBJ1-1; d_gene: TRBD1; v_gene: TRBV28; abundance: -; CDR3nt: TGTGCCAGCAGTTCCGCCGCCGACAGGGGAGGAACTGAAGCTTTCTTT; CDR3aa: CASSSAADRGGTEAFF
len: 15; j_gene: TRBJ2-1; d_gene: TRBD2; v_gene: TRBV2; abundance: once; CDR3nt: TGTGCCAGCAGGGGACTAGCGGGAGTGGGGAATGAGCAGTTCTTC; CDR3aa: CASRGLAGVGNEQFF
len: 14; j_gene: TRBJ2-1; d_gene: -; v_gene: TRBV7-9; abundance: -; CDR3nt: TGTGCCAGCAGCCCAGGGTTTCAGGCGGATGAGCAGTTCTTC; CDR3aa: CASSPGFQADEQFF
len: 14; j_gene: TRBJ2-1; d_gene: -; v_gene: TRBV7-2; abundance: -; CDR3nt: TGTGCCAGCAGCTTAGCCCCCCAGGTTCATGAGCAGTTCTTC; CDR3aa: CASSLAPQVHEQFF
len: 16; j_gene: TRBJ1-2; d_gene: -; v_gene: TRBV5-4; abundance: -; CDR3nt: TGTGCCAGCAGCTTGGCCCTGAGGGGGGGGTTGGTTGGCTACACCTTC; CDR3aa: CASSLALRGGLVGYTF
len: 12; j_gene: TRBJ2-3; d_gene: -; v_gene: TRBV30; abundance: -; CDR3nt: TGTGCCTGGAGTGTAACCAGGGTGGTTAGGTATTTT; CDR3aa: CAWSVTRVVRYF
len: 15; j_gene: TRBJ2-1; d_gene: TRBD2; v_gene: TRBV29-1; abundance: -; CDR3nt: TGCAGCGTCGCTCGCAGACTAGCGGGGAGGAATGAGCAGTTCTTC; CDR3aa: CSVARRLAGRNEQFF
len: 14; j_gene: TRBJ1-1; d_gene: TRBD1; v_gene: TRBV6-5; abundance: -; CDR3nt: TGTGCCAGCAGTTACCTACGACAGGGCACTGAAGCTTTCTTT; CDR3aa: CASSYLRQGTEAFF
len: 13; j_gene: TRBJ2-3; d_gene: -; v_gene: TRBV2; abundance: -; CDR3nt: TGTGCCAGCAGTGAGGGGAGTCGGGATACGCAGTATTTT; CDR3aa: CASSEGSRDTQYF
len: 12; j_gene: TRBJ1-2; d_gene: TRBD1; v_gene: TRBV10-3; abundance: -; CDR3nt: TGTGCCATCAGCAGACAGGGCGCTGGCTACACCTTC; CDR3aa: CAISRQGAGYTF
len: 18; j_gene: TRBJ2-2; d_gene: -; v_gene: TRBV12-5; abundance: -; CDR3nt: TGTGCTAGTGGTTTCGGGGGACAGATCCACCCAAACACCGGGGAGCTGTTTTTT; CDR3aa: CASGFGGQIHPNTGELFF
len: 12; j_gene: TRBJ2-7; d_gene: -; v_gene: TRBV9; abundance: -; CDR3nt: TGTGCCAGCAGCGTAAGGACAGACGAGCAGTACTTC; CDR3aa: CASSVRTDEQYF
len: 16; j_gene: TRBJ2-3; d_gene: -; v_gene: TRBV9; abundance: once; CDR3nt: TGTGCCAGCAGCGTAGGAGTGCAGGGAACAACAGATACGCAGTATTTT; CDR3aa: CASSVGVQGTTDTQYF
len: 12; j_gene: TRBJ1-1; d_gene: -; v_gene: TRBV7-9; abundance: -; CDR3nt: TGTGCCAGCACCCCGTCCGGTTCTGAAGCTTTCTTT; CDR3aa: CASTPSGSEAFF
len: 15; j_gene: TRBJ2-2; d_gene: TRBD2; v_gene: TRBV27; abundance: -; CDR3nt: TGTGCCAGCAGTTTATGGGCTAGCGGGATTAAAGAGCTGTTTTTT; CDR3aa: CASSLWASGIKELFF
len: 15; j_gene: TRBJ2-2; d_gene: -; v_gene: TRBV2; abundance: -; CDR3nt: TGTGCCAGCAGTGAAGGGCTTGTAAAGACCGGGGAGCTGTTTTTT; CDR3aa: CASSEGLVKTGELFF
len: 13; j_gene: TRBJ1-2; d_gene: -; v_gene: TRBV21-1; abundance: -; CDR3nt: TGTGCCAGCAGAAAAGCCCCTGCGTATGGCTACACCTTC; CDR3aa: CASRKAPAYGYTF